A single sample is the source of the 6 T cell receptor beta chains below, sequenced in a study of blood T cell repertoires in COVID-19. Some clones are missing from TCRdb's copy, which holds only in-frame ones; the method was immunoSEQ multiplex PCR. The sample carries nearly 350,000 clones, over 70% recorded once. Sequenced material: peripheral blood. Receptor source: a man aged 25 to 45 with active or convalescent COVID-19.

The chain employs TRBV5-4 and TRBJ2-5; TRBD1 might be the D (6 bases). Germline V gene sequence: CDR1 SGHNT, CDR2 YYREEE (reference sequence). This CDR3 is built from 16 residues. Deletions cut 4 bases from V and 1 base from J, with 17 bases between. CDR3: CASSPPDRRTQETQYF. DNA of the CDR3: TGTGCCAGCAGCCCCCCCGACAGGAGAACCCAAGAGACCCAGTACTTC.

This chain links TRBV5-4 with TRBJ2-3; perhaps TRBD1 as D (5 bases). The CDR3 consists of 13 residues. Looked up from germline, CDR1 is SGHNT and CDR2 is YYREEE (reference sequence). The ends were cut back, 4 bases at V and 3 bases at J, with 9 bases in the middle. CDR3 coding DNA: TGTGCCAGCAGCCCGGCAGGGACAGATACGCAGTATTTT. The encoded protein is CASSPAGTDTQYF.

The rearrangement links TRBV7-9 to TRBJ1-4; TRBD1 might be the D (5 bases). V lost 4 bases and J 6 bases, leaving 12 bases between the germline ends. This CDR3 is built from 14 residues. Germline loops: CDR1 SEHNR, CDR2 FQNEAQ (reference sequence). This CDR3 is CASSSPGVDEKLFF. CDR3 DNA: TGTGCCAGCAGCTCCCCGGGGGTAGATGAAAAACTGTTTTTT.

The genes are TRBV9 and TRBJ2-1; TRBD2 matches 11 bases. Germline CDR1 is SGDLS and CDR2 is YYNGEE. Trimming removed 2 bases from V and 9 bases from J; junction bases left unmatched: 4. The CDR3 length is 14 residues. The CDR3 reads CASSVETSGVEQFF. In DNA, the CDR3 is TGTGCCAGCAGCGTCGAGACTAGCGGGGTTGAGCAGTTCTTC.

This clone was counted between two and nine times. This chain joins TRBV6-5 and TRBJ2-7, with 7 bases matching TRBD2. CDR3 length: 15 residues. With 6 bases clipped from V and 2 bases from J, the junction kept 10 bases outside the gene matches. Germline lookup yields CDR1 MNHEY and CDR2 SVGAGI. DNA of the CDR3: TGTGCCAGCAGCCCAAGCGGGATAGGTGCCTACGAGCAGTACTTC. It specifies CASSPSGIGAYEQYF.

This clone was detected a few times. The CDR3 nucleotides read TGTGCCAGCAGTAGGGGCGGGGAGTACCAAGAGACCCAGTACTTC. Translated, it gives CASSRGGEYQETQYF. This chain uses TRBV9 with TRBJ2-5, with D tentatively TRBD2 (6 bases). The V end was cut by 5 bases, the J end by 0 bases, with 14 bases between. In germline, CDR1 is SGDLS, CDR2 YYNGEE. The CDR3 sequence is 15 residues long.